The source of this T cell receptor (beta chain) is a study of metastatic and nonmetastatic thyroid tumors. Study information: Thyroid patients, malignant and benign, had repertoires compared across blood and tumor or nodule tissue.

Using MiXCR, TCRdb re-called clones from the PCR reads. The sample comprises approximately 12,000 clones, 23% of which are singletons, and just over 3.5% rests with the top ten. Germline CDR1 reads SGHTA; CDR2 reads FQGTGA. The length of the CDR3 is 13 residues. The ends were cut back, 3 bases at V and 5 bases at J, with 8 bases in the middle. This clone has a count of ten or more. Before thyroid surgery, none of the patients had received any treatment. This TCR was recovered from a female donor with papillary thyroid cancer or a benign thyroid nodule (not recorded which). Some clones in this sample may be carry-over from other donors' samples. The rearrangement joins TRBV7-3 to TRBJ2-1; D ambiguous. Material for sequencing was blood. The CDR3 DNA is TGTGCCAGCAGCTTGAACCGGGACAATGAGCAGTTCTTC. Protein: CASSLNRDNEQFF. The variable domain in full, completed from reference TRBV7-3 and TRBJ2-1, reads GAGVSQTPSNKVTEKGKYVELRCDPISGHTALYWYRQSLGQGPEFLIYFQGTGAADDSGLPNDRFFAVRPEGSVSTLKIQRTERGDSAVYLCASSLNRDNEQFFGPGTRLTVL.